One sample yielded the 9 T cell receptor beta chains listed below, sequenced in a study of shared clonotypes between healthy human individuals. This table comes from immunoSEQ multiplex PCR, and its TCRdb copy is limited to in-frame clones, with some not included. The sample lists about 110,000 clones; around 68% were seen once. The specimen sequenced was memory CD8+ T cells sorted from blood. Noted subset: CD45RO+ cells pooled with CCR7-negative TemRA cells. The receptors stem from a woman aged 30 to 39 in good health.

The chain uses TRBV11-2 and TRBJ2-5; unclear D gene. Trimming took off 3 bases at V and 4 bases at J, with 9 bases between the two ends. The CDR3 is 13 amino acids. CDR1 is SGHAT, CDR2 FQNNGV, per germline. The CDR3 region has the DNA TGTGCCAGCAGCTTCGGCCTTCGAGAGACCCAGTACTTC. Amino acid sequence: CASSFGLRETQYF.

The chain couples TRBV25-1 to TRBJ2-3; maybe TRBD2 (6 bases). Germline values: CDR1 MGHDK, CDR2 SYGVNS. V lost 3 bases and J lost 2, with 15 bases in between. This CDR3 region has 16 residues. The CDR3: CASSENGRTVTDTQYF. The CDR3 nucleotides read TGTGCCAGCAGTGAGAATGGGAGGACGGTCACAGATACGCAGTATTTT.

The chain carries TRBV11-2 and TRBJ2-1, with D tentatively TRBD1 or TRBD2 (7 bases each). The CDR3 extends over 14 amino acids. The V and J ends lost 5 bases and 4 bases respectively, with 12 bases between them. Germline loops: CDR1 SGHAT, CDR2 FQNNGV. This chain's CDR3 is CASSDREGYNEQFF. As DNA, the CDR3 is TGTGCCAGCAGCGACAGGGAGGGATACAATGAGCAGTTCTTC.

The chain recombines TRBV27 with TRBJ2-7; 11 nucleotides match TRBD1. From germline, CDR1 is MNHEY and CDR2 SMNVEV (reference sequence). There are 16 residues in the CDR3. Germline trimming cut 5 bases from V and 0 bases from J; bases unmatched to any gene: 6. The DNA for the CDR3 is TGTGCCAGCAGTCGCGGACAGGGGGCTATCTCCTACGAGCAGTACTTC. Translated: CASSRGQGAISYEQYF.

This clone was seen a single time. The chain has TRBV27 and TRBJ1-5; unclear D gene. The germline V gene has CDR1 MNHEY and CDR2 SMNVEV (reference sequence). Trimming cost V 8 bases and J 1 base, with 15 bases left between them. The CDR3 runs to 15 residues. DNA for the CDR3: TGTGCCAGCGGAGAACGTCAGAACAGCAATCAGCCCCAGCATTTT. This encodes CASGERQNSNQPQHF.

The chain uses TRBV19 and TRBJ1-1; unclear D gene. V shed 7 bases and J shed 2 bases, with 17 bases lying between them. The CDR3 extends over 15 amino acids. Germline CDR1 LNHDA, CDR2 SQIVND (reference sequence). CDR3 residues: CASIPSFSPNTEAFF. For the CDR3, the DNA is TGTGCCAGTATCCCTTCGTTCTCACCCAACACTGAAGCTTTCTTT.

This clone was picked up a small number of times. Other DNA variants within this sample encode the same CDR3. V usage is TRBV6-1 and J usage is TRBJ2-7; D not certain. The V end was cut by 6 bases, the J end by 2 bases, with 8 bases between. Per the germline V gene, CDR1 is MNHNS and CDR2 is SASEGT. There are 12 residues in the CDR3. CDR3 coding DNA: TGTGCCAGCAGCGACGGACCCTACGAGCAGTACTTC. Translated, it gives CASSDGPYEQYF.

The chain is built from TRBV18 and TRBJ2-7; D is uncertain. This CDR3 has 11 amino acids. Trimming cost V 6 bases and J 1 base, with 4 bases left between them. Per the germline V gene, CDR1 is KGHSH and CDR2 is LQKENI. CDR3 in amino acids: CASSSSYEQYF. The CDR3 DNA reads as TGTGCCAGCTCTTCGTCCTACGAGCAGTACTTC.

This chain uses TRBV4-1 with TRBJ2-5; 8 bases fit TRBD2. Gene TRBJ2-7 matches the end of the DNA better, so the J call may be wrong. There are 17 residues in the CDR3. Germline V lookup: CDR1 MGHRA, CDR2 YSYEKL. In DNA, the CDR3 is TGCGCCAGCAGCCAAGATCGCATACTAGCGGTAACCTACGAGCAGTACTTC. This gives the protein CASSQDRILAVTYEQYF.